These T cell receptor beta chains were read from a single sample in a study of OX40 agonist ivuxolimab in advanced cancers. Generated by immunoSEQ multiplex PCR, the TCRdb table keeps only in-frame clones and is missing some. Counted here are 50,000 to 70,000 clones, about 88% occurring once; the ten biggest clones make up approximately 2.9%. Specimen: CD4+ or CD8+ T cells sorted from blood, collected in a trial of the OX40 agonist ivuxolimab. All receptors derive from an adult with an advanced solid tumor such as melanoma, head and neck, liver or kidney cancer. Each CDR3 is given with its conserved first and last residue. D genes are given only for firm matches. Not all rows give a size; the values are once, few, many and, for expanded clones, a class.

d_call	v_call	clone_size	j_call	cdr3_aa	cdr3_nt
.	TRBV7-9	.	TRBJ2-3	CASSLVGDTQYF	TGTGCCAGCAGCTTAGTGGGGGATACGCAGTATTTT
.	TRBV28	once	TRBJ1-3	CASSPPDRGNTIYF	TGTGCCAGCAGTCCCCCAGACAGGGGAAACACCATATATTTT
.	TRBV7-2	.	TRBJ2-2	CASSQGGELFF	TGTGCCAGCAGTCAGGGCGGGGAGCTGTTTTTT
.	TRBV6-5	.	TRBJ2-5	CASSYAGKQETQYF	TGTGCCAGCAGTTACGCCGGGAAACAAGAGACCCAGTACTTC
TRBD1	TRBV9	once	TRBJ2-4	CASSPTGTGLGKNIQYF	TGTGCCAGCAGCCCCACCGGGACAGGGTTGGGCAAAAACATTCAGTACTTC
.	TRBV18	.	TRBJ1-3	CASSPLGVGGTLPGSRSGNTIYF	TGTGCCAGCTCACCTTTGGGTGTAGGAGGGACCCTCCCCGGATCACGCTCTGGAAACACCATATATTTT
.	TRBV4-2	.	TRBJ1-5	CASSQVPGSNQPQHF	TGTGCCAGCAGCCAAGTGCCGGGAAGCAATCAGCCCCAGCATTTT
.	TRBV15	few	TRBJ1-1	CATSRRDFYTEAFF	TGTGCCACCAGCCGACGGGACTTTTACACTGAAGCTTTCTTT
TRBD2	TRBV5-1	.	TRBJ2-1	CASSPASGRNYNEQFF	TGCGCCAGCAGCCCGGCTAGCGGGAGGAATTACAATGAGCAGTTCTTC
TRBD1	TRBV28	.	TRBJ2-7	CASSLSGGLNEQYF	TGTGCCAGCAGTTTATCAGGGGGCCTGAACGAGCAGTACTTC
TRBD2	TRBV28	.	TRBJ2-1	CASSLRSGNPFF	TGTGCCAGCAGTTTACGTAGCGGGAACCCGTTCTTC
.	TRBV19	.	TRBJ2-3	CASSRQAASTDTQYF	TGTGCCAGTAGTAGGCAGGCCGCTAGCACAGATACGCAGTATTTT
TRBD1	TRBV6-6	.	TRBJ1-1	CASRGQGDTEAFF	TGTGCCAGCAGAGGACAGGGGGACACTGAAGCTTTCTTT
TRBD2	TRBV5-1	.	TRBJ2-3	CASSLEGGEGNTQYF	TGCGCCAGCAGCTTGGAGGGAGGGGAGGGAAATACGCAGTATTTT
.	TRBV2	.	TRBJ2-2	CASTLDRTAPTGELFF	TGTGCCAGCACGCTAGATCGGACAGCCCCGACCGGGGAGCTGTTTTTT
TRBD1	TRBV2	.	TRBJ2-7	CASRQQGPEQYF	TGTGCCAGCAGGCAACAGGGGCCCGAGCAGTACTTC
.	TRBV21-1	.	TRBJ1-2	CASSKKTGVDGYTF	TGTGCCAGCAGCAAAAAAACAGGGGTGGATGGCTACACCTTC
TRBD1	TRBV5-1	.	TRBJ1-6	CASSFRTGRGSPLHF	TGCGCCAGCAGCTTCCGGACAGGGCGGGGTTCACCCCTCCACTTT
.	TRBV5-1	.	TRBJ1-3	CASSFGGSNVGNTIYF	TGCGCCAGCAGCTTCGGAGGTTCGAACGTTGGAAACACCATATATTTT
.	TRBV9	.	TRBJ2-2	CASSAVGTGELFF	TGTGCCAGCAGTGCCGTTGGCACCGGGGAGCTGTTTTTT
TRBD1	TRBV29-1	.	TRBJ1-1	CSVASGGPEAFF	TGCAGCGTTGCTTCAGGGGGCCCTGAAGCTTTCTTT
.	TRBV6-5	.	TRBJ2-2	CASSLRNTGELFF	TGTGCCAGCAGTTTGCGGAACACCGGGGAGCTGTTTTTT
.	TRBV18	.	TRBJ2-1	CASSPPATSGDEQFF	TGTGCCAGCTCACCACCTGCCACCTCGGGCGATGAGCAGTTCTTC
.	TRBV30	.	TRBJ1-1	CAWTRGLGRAFF	TGTGCCTGGACGAGGGGACTTGGGCGAGCTTTCTTT
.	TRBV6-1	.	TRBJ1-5	CASSEREDQPQHF	TGTGCCAGCAGTGAAAGGGAGGACCAGCCCCAGCATTTT
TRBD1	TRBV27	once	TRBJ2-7	CASSVLPGQGTYEQYF	TGTGCCAGCAGTGTGTTACCGGGACAGGGTACCTACGAGCAGTACTTC
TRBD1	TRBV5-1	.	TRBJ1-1	CASSLGQGGNTEAFF	TGCGCCAGCAGCTTGGGACAGGGCGGGAACACTGAAGCTTTCTTT
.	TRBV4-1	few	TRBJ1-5	CASSPNSYWGNQPQHF	TGCGCCAGCAGCCCAAACAGTTATTGGGGCAATCAGCCCCAGCATTTT
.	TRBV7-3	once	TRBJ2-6	CASSSPGANVLTF	TGTGCCAGCAGTTCCCCGGGGGCCAACGTCCTGACTTTC
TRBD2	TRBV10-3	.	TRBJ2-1	CAISEGGLADNEQFF	TGTGCCATCAGTGAGGGGGGACTAGCGGACAATGAGCAGTTCTTC
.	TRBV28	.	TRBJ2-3	CASSLLTRGDTQYF	TGTGCCAGCAGTTTACTGACCCGTGGGGATACGCAGTATTTT
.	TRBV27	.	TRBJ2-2	CASSFLRDTGELFF	TGTGCCAGCAGTTTCCTCCGGGACACCGGGGAGCTGTTTTTT
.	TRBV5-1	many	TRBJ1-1	CASSLAQTNTEAFF	TGCGCCAGCAGCTTGGCACAGACGAACACTGAAGCTTTCTTT
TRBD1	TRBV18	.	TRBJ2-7	CASSPSRDSSYEQYF	TGTGCCAGCTCACCATCCAGGGACAGCTCCTACGAGCAGTACTTC
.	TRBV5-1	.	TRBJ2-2	CASSRQMDANTGELFF	TGCGCCAGCAGCAGGCAGATGGACGCGAACACCGGGGAGCTGTTTTTT
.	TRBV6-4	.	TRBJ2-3	CASSGEARTACTDTQYF	TGTGCCAGCAGTGGGGAGGCCAGAACGGCTTGCACAGATACGCAGTATTTT
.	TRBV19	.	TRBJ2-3	CASSPRGGQFTDTQYF	TGTGCCAGTAGTCCTCGAGGAGGGCAGTTCACAGATACGCAGTATTTT
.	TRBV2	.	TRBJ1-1	CASSDGDLLLRTEAFF	TGTGCCAGCAGTGATGGGGACCTTCTTCTAAGGACTGAAGCTTTCTTT
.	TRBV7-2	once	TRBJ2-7	CASSRGTMGEQYF	TGTGCCAGCAGCCGAGGAACCATGGGGGAGCAGTACTTC
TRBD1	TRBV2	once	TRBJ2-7	CASSQGQGGREQYF	TGTGCCAGCAGTCAGGGACAGGGAGGTAGGGAGCAGTACTTC
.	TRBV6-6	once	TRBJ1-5	CASSYSSIGQPQHF	TGTGCCAGCAGTTACTCGAGTATAGGGCAGCCCCAGCATTTT
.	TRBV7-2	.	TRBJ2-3	CASSLRSSTDTQYF	TGTGCCAGCAGCTTAAGGAGTAGCACAGATACGCAGTATTTT
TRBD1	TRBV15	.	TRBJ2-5	CATSRDRGQETQYF	TGTGCCACCAGCAGGGACAGGGGTCAAGAGACCCAGTACTTC
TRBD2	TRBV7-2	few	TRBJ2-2	CASSFASGRVNTGELFF	TGTGCCAGCAGCTTTGCTAGCGGTAGGGTCAACACCGGGGAGCTGTTTTTT
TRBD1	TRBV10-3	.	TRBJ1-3	CAIRQGGNTIYF	TGTGCCATTCGACAGGGAGGAAACACCATATATTTT
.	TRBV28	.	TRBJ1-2	CASRPGGGDGYTF	TGTGCCAGCAGGCCGGGGGGGGGAGATGGCTACACCTTC
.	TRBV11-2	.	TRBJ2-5	CASSFSLGPRETQYF	TGTGCCAGCAGCTTCTCCTTGGGCCCTAGGGAGACCCAGTACTTC
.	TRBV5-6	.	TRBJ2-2	CASSITGEVDTGELFF	TGTGCCAGCAGCATCACGGGAGAAGTCGACACCGGGGAGCTGTTTTTT
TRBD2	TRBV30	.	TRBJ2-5	CAWRPGTSYAETQYF	TGTGCCTGGAGGCCCGGGACTAGCTACGCCGAGACCCAGTACTTC
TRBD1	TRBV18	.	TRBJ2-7	CASSPGTGVNYEQYF	TGTGCCAGCTCACCTGGGACAGGGGTGAACTACGAGCAGTACTTC
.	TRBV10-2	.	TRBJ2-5	CASSVQSESGQYF	TGCGCCAGCAGTGTTCAATCGGAGAGCGGGCAGTACTTC
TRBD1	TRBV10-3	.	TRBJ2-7	CAISPRTGTYEQYF	TGTGCCATAAGCCCCAGGACAGGAACCTACGAGCAGTACTTC
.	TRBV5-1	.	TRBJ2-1	CASSPRGGGENEQFF	TGCGCCAGCAGCCCTAGGGGAGGGGGGGAGAATGAGCAGTTCTTC
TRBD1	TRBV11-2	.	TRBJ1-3	CASSSPPGQMSSGNTIYF	TGTGCCAGCAGCTCACCTCCGGGACAGATGAGCTCTGGAAACACCATATATTTT